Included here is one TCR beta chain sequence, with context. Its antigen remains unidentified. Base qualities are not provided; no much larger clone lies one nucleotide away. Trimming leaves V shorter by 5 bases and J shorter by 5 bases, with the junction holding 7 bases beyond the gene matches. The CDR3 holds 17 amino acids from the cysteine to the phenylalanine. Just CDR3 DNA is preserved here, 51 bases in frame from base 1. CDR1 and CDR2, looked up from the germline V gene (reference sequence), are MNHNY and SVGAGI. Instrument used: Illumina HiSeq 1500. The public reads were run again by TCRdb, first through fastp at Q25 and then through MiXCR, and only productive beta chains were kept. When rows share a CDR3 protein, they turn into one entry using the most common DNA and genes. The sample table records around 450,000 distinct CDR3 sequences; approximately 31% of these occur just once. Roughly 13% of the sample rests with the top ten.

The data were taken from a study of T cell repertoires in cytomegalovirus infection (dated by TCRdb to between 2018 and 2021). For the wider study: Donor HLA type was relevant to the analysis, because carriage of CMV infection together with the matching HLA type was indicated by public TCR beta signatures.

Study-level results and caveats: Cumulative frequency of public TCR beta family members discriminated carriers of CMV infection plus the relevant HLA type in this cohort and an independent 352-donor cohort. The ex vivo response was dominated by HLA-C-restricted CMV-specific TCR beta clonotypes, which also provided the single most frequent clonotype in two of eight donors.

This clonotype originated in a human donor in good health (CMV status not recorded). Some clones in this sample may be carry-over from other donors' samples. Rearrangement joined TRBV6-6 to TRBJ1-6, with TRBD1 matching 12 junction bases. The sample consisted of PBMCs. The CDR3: CASSIGTGGFHNSPLHF. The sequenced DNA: TGTGCCAGCAGTATCGGGACAGGGGGCTTCCATAATTCACCCCTCCACTTT.